These 8 T cell receptor beta chains were sequenced from one sample in a study of blood T cell repertoires in COVID-19. Data came from immunoSEQ multiplex PCR; TCRdb stores just in-frame clones and leaves some out. Among some 430,000 clones listed, around 90% were seen once. The sequenced sample consisted of PBMCs or T cells enriched from blood (not recorded which). The receptors derive from a man aged 18 to 29 who had recovered from COVID-19.

The V call is TRBV9, the J call TRBJ1-2; no firm D call. This CDR3 is built from 14 residues. V gave up 4 bases and J gave up 0 bases, with 10 bases separating them. Germline V gives CDR1 SGDLS, CDR2 YYNGEE. The CDR3 sequence: CASSPTSANYGYTF. CDR3 in DNA: TGTGCCAGCAGCCCGACATCCGCTAACTATGGCTACACCTTC.

The chain links TRBV30 to TRBJ2-2; D remains unclear. This CDR3 spans 15 amino acids. The V gene's germline CDR1 is GTSNPN and CDR2 SVGIG (reference sequence). The V and J ends lost 1 base and 5 bases respectively, with 14 bases between them. CDR3 sequence: CAWSAYFTATGELFF. In DNA form, the CDR3 reads TGTGCCTGGAGTGCATATTTCACAGCAACCGGGGAGCTGTTTTTT.

V is TRBV12-5 and J is TRBJ2-6; perhaps TRBD1 as D (6 bases). Trimming cost V 7 bases and J 1 base, with 26 bases left between them. The CDR3 totals 20 residues. Germline V gene data show CDR1 as LGHNT and CDR2 as FRNRAP. CDR3 DNA: TGTGCTAGTGTCTATGAACAGGGTTTCACCTCGACTTCTGGGGCCAACGTCCTGACTTTC. This translates into CASVYEQGFTSTSGANVLTF.

This rearrangement joins TRBV18 to TRBJ1-6, with D tentatively TRBD1 (5 bases). This CDR3 comprises 14 residues. V was trimmed by 8 bases and J by 7 bases, leaving 15 bases between them. Germline CDR1 and CDR2: KGHSH and LQKENI. CDR3 sequence: CASAYGGENSPLHF. The CDR3 nucleotides read TGTGCCAGCGCCTATGGGGGGGAAAATTCACCCCTCCACTTT.

The rearrangement uses TRBV7-6 and TRBJ1-3; 9 positions agree with TRBD1. CDR1 is SGHVS, CDR2 FNYEAQ, per germline. The CDR3 has 17 residues. Germline trimming cut 0 bases from V and 0 bases from J; bases unmatched to any gene: 3. The CDR3 DNA sequence: TGTGCCAGCAGCTTAGCCGGGACAGGGATCTCTGGAAACACCATATATTTT. Amino acids: CASSLAGTGISGNTIYF.

V usage is TRBV12-3 or TRBV12-4 and J usage is TRBJ2-7; D is perhaps TRBD1 (5 bases). This CDR3 has 12 amino acids. With 5 bases removed from V and 6 bases from J, the gap between germline ends came to 11 bases. The CDR3 here is CASSLTVGEQYF. The CDR3 nucleotides are TGTGCCAGCAGTCTGACAGTAGGCGAGCAGTACTTC.

The rearrangement links TRBV11-2 to TRBJ2-4; TRBD1 matches 10 bases. In germline, CDR1 is SGHAT, CDR2 FQNNGV. Trimming at V came to 5 bases and at J to 3 bases, leaving 10 bases not matched to a gene. The CDR3 length is 17 residues. CDR3 nucleotides: TGTGCCAGCAGCCCTAGAGGGGGACAGGGGAGCAAAAACATTCAGTACTTC. Encoded protein: CASSPRGGQGSKNIQYF.

The chain employs TRBV28 and TRBJ1-4; 8 bases line up with TRBD1. The germline V gene has CDR1 MDHEN and CDR2 SYDVKM. The CDR3 is made up of 14 amino acids. The V and J ends lost 6 bases and 2 bases, in that order; junction bases with no gene match: 2. The CDR3, as DNA: TGTGCCAGCAGACCAGGGGGCACTAATGAAAAACTGTTTTTT. Translation: CASRPGGTNEKLFF.